The 20 T cell receptor beta chains given below trace back to one sample, sequenced in a study of identical twins. One entry per CDR3 protein, called by TCRdb with MiXCR from the 5' RACE reads. The sample includes around 230,000 distinct CDR3 sequences, around a tenth of them seen just once. The sample consisted of memory (CD45RO+) T cells sorted from blood. The source of these receptors is a young woman in good health.

At least ten counts were recorded for this clonotype. The chain has TRBV5-1 and TRBJ2-5; TRBD2 is a possible D gene (7 bases). The CDR3 contains 15 residues. Trimming cost V 4 bases and J 4 bases, with 17 bases left between them. In germline, CDR1 is SGHRS, CDR2 YFSETQ. CDR3: CASSGEGHQGETQYF. CDR3 bases: TGCGCCAGCAGCGGGGAGGGACACCAAGGAGAGACCCAGTACTTC.

The V call is TRBV20-1, the J call TRBJ1-2; tentative D call: TRBD1 (5 bases). The germline V and J ends were trimmed by 3 bases and 2 bases, with 13 bases remaining between them. Germline V gene data show CDR1 as DFQATT and CDR2 as SNEGSKA (reference sequence). The CDR3 length is 14 residues. The CDR3 region has the DNA TGCAGTGCTAGTAACTCCCGGGACAACTATGGCTACACCTTC. Translation: CSASNSRDNYGYTF.

The chain links TRBV10-2 to TRBJ2-1, with 9 bases aligning to TRBD1. From germline, CDR1 is WSHSY and CDR2 SAAADI. The trim removed 6 bases at V and 8 bases at J, leaving 8 bases unmatched. The CDR3 loop spans 14 amino acids. Here the CDR3 reads CASRAGTGRDEQFF. The CDR3 region has the DNA TGCGCCAGCAGAGCCGGGACAGGGAGGGATGAGCAGTTCTTC.

There are many counts of this clonotype. The gene calls are TRBV6-1 and TRBJ1-2, with 10 bases matching TRBD1. Looked up from germline, CDR1 is MNHNS and CDR2 is SASEGT. J gave up 4 bases and V 6 bases, and 8 bases lay outside the gene matches. The CDR3 covers 15 residues. As DNA, the CDR3 is TGTGCCAGCAGATCGACAGGGGGCTCCGGCTATGGCTACACCTTC. Translating gives CASRSTGGSGYGYTF.

This clonotype has a count of ten or more. The V gene is TRBV29-1, the J gene TRBJ1-1, with 7 bases matching TRBD1. The J segment lost 5 bases and the V segment lost 6 bases, leaving 12 bases of the junction unmatched. Germline CDR1 and CDR2: SQVTM and ANQGSEA. This CDR3 spans 14 amino acids. The CDR3 is CSVQRDRVRTEAFF. The CDR3 DNA reads TGCAGCGTACAACGCGACAGGGTTAGAACTGAAGCTTTCTTT.

This clonotype is medium-sized. The J gene is TRBJ2-3, the V gene TRBV6-4; 9 positions agree with TRBD2. The V gene end was trimmed by 3 bases and the J gene end by 5 bases; junction bases not matched to a gene: 3. Germline V gene data show CDR1 as MRHNA and CDR2 as SNTAGT. CDR3 length: 14 residues. The CDR3 reads CASSERGGQDTQYF. CDR3 sequence (DNA): TGTGCCAGCAGTGAGCGGGGGGGCCAAGATACGCAGTATTTT.

This clonotype was recorded a few times. The genes are TRBV2 and TRBJ1-6; perhaps TRBD1 as D (5 bases). V lost 3 bases and J 7 bases, leaving 10 bases between the germline ends. The CDR3 is 14 residues long. Germline V gene sequence: CDR1 SNHLY, CDR2 FYNNEI. In DNA, the CDR3 is TGTGCCAGCAGTGAGACAGTTTCCAATTCACCCCTCCACTTT. It translates to CASSETVSNSPLHF.

This clonotype was counted ten times or more. The gene calls are TRBV5-1 and TRBJ2-5; D not resolved. Per the germline V gene, CDR1 is SGHRS and CDR2 is YFSETQ. CDR3 length equals 14 residues. V lost 1 base to trimming and J lost 5 bases, with 12 bases between them. CDR3 sequence (DNA): TGCGCCAGCAGCTTGTTAGACATCAGGGAGACCCAGTACTTC. Its protein is CASSLLDIRETQYF.

V and J are TRBV9 and TRBJ2-3, with a possible D match to TRBD1 (7 bases). Trimming took 4 bases from V and 5 from J, leaving 17 bases between them. Germline V gene data show CDR1 as SGDLS and CDR2 as YYNGEE. The CDR3 has 15 amino acids. The CDR3 is CASSPGGRVGDTQYF. CDR3 sequence (DNA): TGTGCCAGCAGCCCAGGGGGGCGAGTAGGAGATACGCAGTATTTT. Full variable domain (rest looked up from reference TRBV9 and TRBJ2-3): DSGVTQTPKHLITATGQRVTLRCSPRSGDLSVYWYQQSLDQGLQFLIQYYNGEERAKGNILERFSAQQFPDLHSELNLSSLELGDSALYFCASSPGGRVGDTQYFGPGTRLTVL.

This clonotype was counted ten times or more. The genes are TRBV11-2 and TRBJ1-1; the D gene is possibly TRBD1 (6 bases). The CDR3 spans 16 residues. The V end was cut by 3 bases, the J end by 0 bases, with 14 bases between. CDR1 and CDR2 (germline): SGHAT, FQNNGV. For the CDR3, the DNA is TGTGCCAGCAGCTTCGAACAGGGTGGAATGAACACTGAAGCTTTCTTT. Protein: CASSFEQGGMNTEAFF.

This chain joins TRBV12-3 or TRBV12-4 and TRBJ1-1; no firm D call. CDR3 length: 14 residues. Trimming shortened V by 5 bases and J by 0 bases, and 10 bases separated the two germline ends. The CDR3 spells CASSDPPMNTEAFF. DNA of the CDR3: TGTGCCAGCAGTGACCCGCCCATGAACACTGAAGCTTTCTTT.

This clonotype has more than one count but fewer than ten. The chain couples TRBV10-3 to TRBJ2-1, with D tentatively TRBD2 (7 bases). The V end was cut by 8 bases, the J end by 5 bases, with 10 bases between. Germline V lookup: CDR1 ENHRY, CDR2 SYGVKD. The CDR3 runs to 12 residues. The CDR3 here is CAISGGDNEQFF. The DNA for the CDR3 is TGTGCCATCTCGGGGGGCGACAATGAGCAGTTCTTC.

A few counts support this clonotype. The chain recombines TRBV9 with TRBJ1-4, with D perhaps TRBD1 (5 bases). Germline CDR1 reads SGDLS; CDR2 reads YYNGEE. The CDR3 extends over 14 amino acids. The V end lost 0 bases, the J end lost 5 bases, and 8 bases lay between the germline ends. CDR3 loop: CASSVAGLNEKLFF. The DNA for the CDR3 is TGTGCCAGCAGCGTAGCAGGGCTGAATGAAAAACTGTTTTTT.

This clonotype has only a few counts. The rearrangement links TRBV7-9 to TRBJ2-1; maybe TRBD2 (5 bases). The germline gives CDR1 SEHNR, CDR2 FQNEAQ (reference sequence). The CDR3 spans 14 residues. Trimming took 5 bases from V and 7 from J, leaving 15 bases between them. CDR3 in amino acids: CASSQTGSVNEQFF. The CDR3 DNA follows: TGTGCCAGCAGCCAAACGGGGTCTGTGAATGAGCAGTTCTTC.

This clonotype came up a few times. The genes are TRBV3-1 and TRBJ1-1, with unresolved D. Per the germline V gene, CDR1 is LGHDT and CDR2 is YNNKEL (reference sequence). The CDR3 loop spans 11 amino acids. V lost 1 base to trimming and J lost 7 bases, with 4 bases between them. DNA of the CDR3: TGTGCCAGCAGCCAAGGAGGTGAAGCTTTCTTT. This gives the protein CASSQGGEAFF.

CDR3 protein: CASGLTPDGEGGTDTQYF. In nucleotides, the CDR3 is TGTGCTAGTGGTTTGACCCCCGATGGGGAGGGGGGCACAGATACGCAGTATTTT. The chain has TRBV12-5 and TRBJ2-3, with a weak D call TRBD2 (7 bases). CDR3 length: 18 amino acids. The germline gives CDR1 LGHNT, CDR2 FRNRAP. The V gene lost 2 bases and the J gene lost 1 base, with 19 bases spanning the gap.

This clonotype has a count of ten or more. V is TRBV11-2 and J is TRBJ2-1, with 10 bases identical to TRBD2. Trimming took 5 bases from V and 4 from J; bases not matched to a gene: 5. The CDR3 covers 15 residues. Germline V gene data show CDR1 as SGHAT and CDR2 as FQNNGV. CDR3 region: CASSLGLALYNEQFF. The CDR3 DNA follows: TGTGCCAGCAGCCTGGGACTAGCGTTATACAATGAGCAGTTCTTC.

This clonotype was observed a few times. The rearrangement uses TRBV6-2 or TRBV6-3 and TRBJ2-1; TRBD2 aligns across 10 bases. This CDR3 region has 19 residues. V lost 7 bases, J lost 0 bases, and 15 bases stayed unmatched. Looked up from germline, CDR1 is MNHEY and CDR2 is SVGEGT. The CDR3 nucleotides read TGTGCCAGCACTGACGGACTAGCGGCAATAACCAGCTCCTACAATGAGCAGTTCTTC. Translated, it gives CASTDGLAAITSSYNEQFF.

Note on this clonotype: The junction differs from germline at one of its ends, possibly a read error. This chain uses TRBV3-1 with TRBJ2-7; D call uncertain. Per germline, CDR1 LGHDT and CDR2 YNNKEL (reference sequence). The CDR3 is 9 residues long. The CDR3 loop reads CASRQSWNF. CDR3 coding DNA: TGTGCCAGCAGACAGTCGTGGAACTTC.

This clonotype was seen a handful of times. The gene calls are TRBV30 and TRBJ2-1; TRBD2 matches at 9 bases. Germline loops: CDR1 GTSNPN, CDR2 SVGIG (reference sequence). CDR3 length equals 15 residues. Germline trimming cut 3 bases from V and 8 bases from J; bases unmatched to any gene: 11. As DNA, the CDR3 is TGTGCCTGGAGGGCGGGTAGCGGGAGTACCCATGAGCAGTTCTTC. The encoded protein is CAWRAGSGSTHEQFF. The full variable domain, its missing parts supplied by reference TRBV30 and TRBJ2-1, is SQTIHQWPATLVQPVGSPLSLECTVEGTSNPNLYWYRQAAGRGLQLLFYSVGIGQISSEVPQNLSASRPQDRQFILSSKKLLLSDSGFYLCAWRAGSGSTHEQFFGPGTRLTVL.